This T cell receptor (beta chain) is drawn from a study of radiation and T cells in renal cell carcinoma. Turning to the study itself: Nephrectomy followed 15 Gy stereotactic body radiation by 4 weeks.

Study-level findings and limits: From baseline, blood top tumor clonotypes peaked at 2 weeks post-radiation.

Measured with immunoSEQ multiplex PCR; TCRdb has only the in-frame clones, and not every one. The sample holds about 120,000 clones, roughly four fifths seen once. With regard to this clone: The antigen is unknown.

Germline V gene data show CDR1 as SEHNR and CDR2 as FQNEAQ (reference sequence). The V and J ends lost 3 bases and 5 bases, in that order; junction bases with no gene match: 1. CDR3 length equals 13 residues. Documented time point: blood 2 weeks post-SBRT. Stated treatment: 15 Gy SBRT to primary tumor, nephrectomy 4 weeks later. Radiation-treated patients gave blood at baseline, week 2 and week 4. The patient's renal cell carcinoma had clear cell pathology. This clonotype was sampled from a man between 45 and 60 years old with renal cell carcinoma. The chain couples TRBV7-9 to TRBJ2-5; the match to TRBD2 covers 9 bases. The material was blood, obtained from a patient whose treatment included radiotherapy and nephrectomy. CDR3 sequence: CASSLSGRETQYF. For the CDR3, the DNA is TGTGCCAGCAGCTTGAGCGGGAGGGAGACCCAGTACTTC.